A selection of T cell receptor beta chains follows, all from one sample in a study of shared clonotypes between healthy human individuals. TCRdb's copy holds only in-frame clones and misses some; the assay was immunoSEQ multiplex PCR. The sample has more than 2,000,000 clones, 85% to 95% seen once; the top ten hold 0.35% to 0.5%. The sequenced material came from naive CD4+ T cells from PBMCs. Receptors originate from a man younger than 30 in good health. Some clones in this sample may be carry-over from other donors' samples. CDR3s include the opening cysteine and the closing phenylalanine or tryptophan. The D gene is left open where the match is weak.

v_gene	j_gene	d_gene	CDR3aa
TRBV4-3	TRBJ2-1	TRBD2	CASSQRIGTSGIYPGNEQFF
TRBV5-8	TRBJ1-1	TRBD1	CASSAKGQGASNTEAFF
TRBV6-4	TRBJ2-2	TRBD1	CASTPGTERCGELFF
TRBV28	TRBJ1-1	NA	CASSFSPGRETEAFF
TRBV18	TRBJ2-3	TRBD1	CASSPQQGALTGDTQYF
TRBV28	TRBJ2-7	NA	CASSFPGTAPYEQYF
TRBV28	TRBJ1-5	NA	CASSFGYHSNQPQHF
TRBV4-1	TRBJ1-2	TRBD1	CASSHGARVDRATRYGYTF
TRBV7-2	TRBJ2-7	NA	CASSLAGSVLPYEQYF
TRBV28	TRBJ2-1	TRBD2	CASSSLLAAGYREQFF
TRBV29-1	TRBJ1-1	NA	CSVEVVNTEAFF
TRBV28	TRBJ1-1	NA	CASSALAELAFF
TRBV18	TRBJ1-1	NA	CASSPPQGRVDTEAFF
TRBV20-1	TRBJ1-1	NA	CSARANTEAFF
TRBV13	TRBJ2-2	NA	CASSPLAGGGTGELFF
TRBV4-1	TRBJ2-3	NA	CASSPPTDTQYF
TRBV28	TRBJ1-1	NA	CASGGQMNTEAFF
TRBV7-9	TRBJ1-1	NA	CASTSRAPNTEAFF
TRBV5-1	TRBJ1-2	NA	CASSQGLPEGYTF
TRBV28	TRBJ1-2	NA	CASEGFRGWDYGYTF
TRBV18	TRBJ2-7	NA	CASSAGRRNYEQYF
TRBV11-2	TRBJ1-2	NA	CASSPGLVEGLGRGYTF
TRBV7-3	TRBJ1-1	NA	CASSFAGWGTEAFF
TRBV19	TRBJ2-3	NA	CASSMTLGGRRDTQYF
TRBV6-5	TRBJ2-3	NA	CASSRGGDTQYF
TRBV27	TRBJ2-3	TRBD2	CASSSGLLSRTDTQYF
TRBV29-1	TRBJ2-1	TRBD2	CSVRTSGINEQFF
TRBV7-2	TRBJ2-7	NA	CASSLAPRGEQYF
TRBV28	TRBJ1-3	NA	CASSSGGGLGNTIYF
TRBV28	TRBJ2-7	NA	CASSGSFGTYEQYF
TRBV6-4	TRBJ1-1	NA	CASSDSLNTEAFF
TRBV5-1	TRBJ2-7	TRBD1	CASRKGWAGTGPPSKDEQYF
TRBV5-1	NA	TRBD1	CASRSPQGANEQYF
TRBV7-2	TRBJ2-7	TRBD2	CASSLRGASGAGYEQYF
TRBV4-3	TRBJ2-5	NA	CASSQDPGDGAQYF
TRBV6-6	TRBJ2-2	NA	CASSYQNTGELFF
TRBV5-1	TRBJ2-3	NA	CASSSRDTRTDTQYF